This is a list of T cell receptor beta chains from one sample in a study of regulatory T cells in long-lasting Graves disease. MiXCR, applied by TCRdb to the multiplex PCR reads, yields one record per CDR3 protein. The profile shows roughly 500,000 distinct CDR3 sequences, about 20% of them singletons. The sample consisted of peripheral blood mononuclear cells (PBMCs), taken when the disease was refractory, from a patient treated with antithyroid drugs. Receptors originate from a female donor with Graves disease. CDR3s include the opening cysteine and the closing phenylalanine or tryptophan. A D gene is named only where the DNA matches it firmly. Clone size is given for some rows only: seen once, a few or many times, or a class if the clone is expanded.

J gene,V gene,D gene,clone size,CDR3 DNA,CDR3 protein
TRBJ1-4,TRBV6-1,-,many,TGTGCCAGCAACGACCGCCAAGGGTATGAAAAACTGTTTTTT,CASNDRQGYEKLFF
TRBJ2-2,TRBV6-2/TRBV6-3,TRBD1,once,TGTGCCAGCACCATGGACAGGGTCGCCGGGGAGCTGTTTTTT,CASTMDRVAGELFF
TRBJ1-1,TRBV7-2,-,many,TGTGCCAGCAGCGGGGGACCTGACACTGAAGCTTTCTTT,CASSGGPDTEAFF
TRBJ2-5,TRBV20-1,TRBD2,many,TGCAGTGCTAGAGATTACCTTATGACTAGCGGAGAGACCCAGTACTTC,CSARDYLMTSGETQYF
TRBJ1-3,TRBV20-1,-,-,TGCAGTGCTAGTAGACAGCCATCCTCTGGAAACACCATATATTTT,CSASRQPSSGNTIYF
TRBJ1-6,TRBV6-1,-,few,TGTGCCAGCAGCGACGACAGGACAGACGCTCCCCTCCACTTT,CASSDDRTDAPLHF
TRBJ2-7,TRBV7-9,-,-,TGTGCCAGCAGCTTAGTCCCGGCTTCCTACGAGCAGTACTTC,CASSLVPASYEQYF
TRBJ2-7,TRBV2,-,many,TGTGCCAGCAGGAAGGCCCGGGTCGTCGAAGCCTACGAGCAGTACTTC,CASRKARVVEAYEQYF
TRBJ1-2,TRBV19,TRBD1,-,TGTGCCAGTAGTTCGAAGACAGGGGCGGAATATGGCTACACCTTC,CASSSKTGAEYGYTF
TRBJ1-2,TRBV12-3/TRBV12-4,-,many,TGTGCCAGCAGTTTAGCGAACTACAAATCGAGACAGACCCCTAACTATGGCTACACCTTC,CASSLANYKSRQTPNYGYTF
TRBJ2-7,TRBV7-2,-,many,TGTGCCAGCAGCTTAGCAACAGGGCAAACCTACGAGCAGTACTTC,CASSLATGQTYEQYF
TRBJ2-7,TRBV6-1,-,few,TGTGCCAGCAGTACGGAGGGGACGGTCTCCTACGAGCAGTACTTC,CASSTEGTVSYEQYF
TRBJ2-1,TRBV27,-,few,TGTGCCAGCAGTCTTGCCCGGGACTGGGGTGAGCAGTTCTTC,CASSLARDWGEQFF
TRBJ2-5,TRBV28,TRBD2,many,TGTGCCAGCTCCGGGGGGACTAGGTCCCGAGAGACCCAGTACTTC,CASSGGTRSRETQYF
TRBJ2-2,TRBV6-5,TRBD2,many,TGTGCCAGCAGTTACCGGACTAGCGGGAGGGTAGGGACCGGGGAGCTGTTTTTT,CASSYRTSGRVGTGELFF
TRBJ2-7,TRBV27,-,many,TGTGCCAGCAGTCCATCCCGGGAGCGCGAGCAGTACTTC,CASSPSREREQYF
TRBJ2-7,TRBV29-1,TRBD1,many,TGCAGCGTTGAAGGGACAGGGGGAACCTACGAGCAGTACTTC,CSVEGTGGTYEQYF
TRBJ1-3,TRBV12-3/TRBV12-4,TRBD1,many,TGTGCCAGCAGTTTAAGACAGGGGAGCTCTGGAAACACCATATATTTT,CASSLRQGSSGNTIYF
TRBJ2-2,TRBV12-5,-,many,TGTGCCTCGGGTCGAGGCACCGGGGAGCTGTTTTTT,CASGRGTGELFF
TRBJ2-7,TRBV28,-,many,TGTGCCAGCACCAAACCGTGGAGGGAAGAAGACGAGCAGTACTTC,CASTKPWREEDEQYF
TRBJ1-1,TRBV11-1,-,many,TGTGCCAGCAGCCTCACCGGGACTGAGAACACTGAAGCTTTCTTT,CASSLTGTENTEAFF
TRBJ2-7,TRBV20-1,-,few,TGCAGTGCTAGAATGAGGGGGGCCACCACCCAAGAGCAGTACTTC,CSARMRGATTQEQYF
TRBJ1-1,TRBV7-2,-,few,TGTGCCAGCAGCTTAGCGTGGCGGAACACTGAAGCTTTCTTT,CASSLAWRNTEAFF
TRBJ1-3,TRBV2,-,few,TGTGCCAGCAGGGGGGGGAGTACCTCTGGAAACACCATATATTTT,CASRGGSTSGNTIYF
TRBJ1-6,TRBV28,-,once,TGTGCCAGCAGTTTATTCAGGGGAGGTTCACCCCTCCACTTT,CASSLFRGGSPLHF
TRBJ1-2,TRBV7-3,TRBD1,many,TGTGCCAGCAGTCAGGGGGCTAACTATGGCTACACCTTC,CASSQGANYGYTF
TRBJ2-7,TRBV7-3,TRBD2,many,TGTGCCAGCAGCTTAACTGGGCAAGCGGGAGGCGAGCAGTACTTC,CASSLTGQAGGEQYF
TRBJ1-1,TRBV11-2,-,-,TGTGCCAGCAGCACCCCTATTCGGGATCAGCATGAAGCTTTCTTT,CASSTPIRDQHEAFF
TRBJ2-7,TRBV7-2,-,many,TGTGCCAGCAGCCCCGGGCCCGCCTACGAGCAGTACTTC,CASSPGPAYEQYF
TRBJ1-5,TRBV12-3/TRBV12-4,-,many,TGTGCCAGCAGCTTTGCGACAGGCCTCAATCAGCCCCAGCATTTT,CASSFATGLNQPQHF
TRBJ2-5,TRBV29-1,TRBD2,few,TGCAGCGTTGAACTGTTGGCTAGCGGGGCAGGTGAGACCCAGTACTTC,CSVELLASGAGETQYF
TRBJ2-7,TRBV10-3,-,-,TGTGCCATCAGTGACGGGCTGAGGGTGGAGCAGTACTTC,CAISDGLRVEQYF
TRBJ1-4,TRBV15,TRBD1,few,TGTGCCACCAGCAGAGATGCCGAGAGGGGGCTCCGTGAAAAACTGTTTTTT,CATSRDAERGLREKLFF
TRBJ1-1,TRBV20-1,-,-,TGCAGTGCTAGAACAGGGACCGCGAACACTGAAGCTTTCTTT,CSARTGTANTEAFF
TRBJ1-1,TRBV20-1,TRBD1,few,TGCAGTGCTAGAGATGCCCGACAGGGGGAGAACACTGAAGCTTTCTTT,CSARDARQGENTEAFF
TRBJ1-2,TRBV6-5,-,many,TGTGCCAGCAGTTACTCTTCAGGTGGTGGGTATGGCTACACCTTC,CASSYSSGGGYGYTF
TRBJ2-2,TRBV7-2,-,many,TGTGCATTAGAACTAGCGAACACCGGGGAGCTGTTTTTT,CALELANTGELFF
TRBJ2-4,TRBV12-3/TRBV12-4,TRBD2,few,TGTGCCAGCAGTCCCCCCCCGGGAGGTGGAAACATTCAGTACTTC,CASSPPPGGGNIQYF
TRBJ1-5,TRBV12-3/TRBV12-4,-,many,TGTGCCAGCAGCTTTGCGGGAAATCAGCCCCAGCATTTT,CASSFAGNQPQHF
TRBJ2-3,TRBV2,-,many,TGTGCCAGCAGGGGAGGCACAGATACGCAGTATTTT,CASRGGTDTQYF
TRBJ1-1,TRBV12-3/TRBV12-4,-,many,TGTGCCAGCAGAGAGGGACGCGGGACTGAAGCTTTCTTT,CASREGRGTEAFF
TRBJ2-5,TRBV2,-,-,TGTGCCAGCAGTGTGTGGTCGGAGCACCAAGAGACCCAGTACTTC,CASSVWSEHQETQYF
TRBJ1-1,TRBV5-1,-,-,TGCGCCAGCAGCTTGGCGAGTAACACTGAAGCTTTCTTT,CASSLASNTEAFF
TRBJ2-2,TRBV20-1,-,many,TGCAGTGCTAGGAACCTCCCATCCGGGGAGCTGTTTTTT,CSARNLPSGELFF
TRBJ2-1,TRBV28,-,-,TGTGCCAGCAGTTTTCTCGACAACCCGAGCTCCTACAATGAGCAGTTCTTC,CASSFLDNPSSYNEQFF
TRBJ2-1,TRBV11-1,TRBD2,-,TGTGCCAGCAGGCCTAGCGGGGTCCACAATGAGCAGTTCTTC,CASRPSGVHNEQFF
TRBJ1-2,TRBV10-3,-,many,TGTGCCATCTATCGTCAATACTATGGCTACACCTTC,CAIYRQYYGYTF
TRBJ1-2,TRBV27,TRBD1,many,TGTGCCAGCAGTTTATTCGGGCAGGGGGAAAACTATGGCTACACCTTC,CASSLFGQGENYGYTF
TRBJ1-5,TRBV2,-,many,TGTGCCAGCAAATCGAGCGGACAACCCCAGCATTTT,CASKSSGQPQHF
TRBJ1-2,TRBV25-1,-,few,TGTGCCAGCAGTGAACAGGGCGAAGGTGGCTACACCTTC,CASSEQGEGGYTF
TRBJ2-5,TRBV6-2/TRBV6-3,TRBD1,-,TGTGCCAGCAGCCGACGAACCGGGACAGTAAAGACCCAGTACTTC,CASSRRTGTVKTQYF
TRBJ2-1,TRBV6-4,-,-,TGTGCCAGCAGTCGACTAGGGGGTAGTGAGCAGTTCTTC,CASSRLGGSEQFF